The rows below give T cell receptor beta chains drawn from one sample of a study of somatic mutations in cytotoxic T cells in rheumatoid arthritis. Generated by immunoSEQ multiplex PCR, the TCRdb table keeps only in-frame clones and is missing some. The table shows 20,000 to 25,000 clones, with about 86% occurring only once. The sample taken for sequencing was CD8+ T cells sorted from blood. All receptors come from a woman aged 50 to 60 in good health. The CDR3 runs from the conserved cysteine through the conserved F or W. The D gene is left open where the match is weak. A row's size may be missing; if present it is once, few, many or a size class.

>TRBV7-2|NA|TRBJ2-2|NA
TGTGCCAGCAGCAGGACAGAGATTAACACCGGGGAGCTGTTTTTT
CASSRTEINTGELFF
>TRBV7-9|NA|TRBJ1-4|NA
TGTGCCAGCAGCTTAGGGTATTTGGGTCCTCATTTT
CASSLGYLGPHF
>TRBV9|NA|TRBJ2-3|NA
TGTGCCAGCAGCGTAGGATTAGCCGATACGCAGTATTTT
CASSVGLADTQYF
>TRBV7-9|NA|TRBJ2-2|NA
TGTGCCAGCAGGGATTACACCGGGGAGCTGTTTTTT
CASRDYTGELFF
>TRBV6-5|NA|TRBJ1-1|NA
TGTGCCAGCAGTTACAGGGGCGCTGAAGCTTTCTTT
CASSYRGAEAFF
>TRBV11-2|TRBD1|TRBJ1-3|NA
TGTGCCAGCAGCCTGGACAGGAGCTCTGGAAACACCATATATTTT
CASSLDRSSGNTIYF
>TRBV29-1|NA|TRBJ1-2|NA
TGCAGCGTTGTGGACCAACCGGTTAACTATGGCTACACCTTC
CSVVDQPVNYGYTF
>TRBV19|TRBD2|TRBJ2-3|NA
TGTGCCAGTAGCCGTGGGGTCGGAGCGGGGGAGCACACAGATACGCAGTATTTT
CASSRGVGAGEHTDTQYF
>TRBV7-9|NA|TRBJ1-4|NA
TGTGCCAGCACGAGATTGGTGAGGGAGAATGAAAAACTGTTTTTT
CASTRLVRENEKLFF
>TRBV6-6|NA|TRBJ1-4|NA
TGTGCCAGCAGTGACGAGTGGGCTAATGAAAAACTGTTTTTT
CASSDEWANEKLFF
>TRBV11-2|NA|TRBJ2-7|NA
TGTGCCAGCAGCTTAAGGTGGGGGGACGGCGAGCAGTACTTC
CASSLRWGDGEQYF
>TRBV4-3|NA|TRBJ1-6|once
TGCGCCAGCAGCCAAGTGACAGTTAATTCACCCCTCCACTTT
CASSQVTVNSPLHF
>TRBV4-3|TRBD1|TRBJ2-5|NA
TGCGCCAGCAGCCACGGGACAGGAGAGCAAGAGACCCAGTACTTC
CASSHGTGEQETQYF
>TRBV19|TRBD1|TRBJ1-1|NA
TGTGCCAGTACCCCAGGACAGGGTTCGGGGACTGAAGCTTTCTTT
CASTPGQGSGTEAFF
>TRBV27|NA|TRBJ2-1|NA
TGTGCCAGCAGTTTGACAGACTACAATGAGCAGTTCTTC
CASSLTDYNEQFF
>TRBV9|TRBD1|TRBJ1-2|NA
TGTGCCAGCAGGGGGGACAGGGGGTACTATGGCTACACCTTC
CASRGDRGYYGYTF
>TRBV10-3|NA|TRBJ2-1|NA
TGTGCCATCAGTGAGATTGTGGGGGCGCTTAATGAGCAGTTCTTC
CAISEIVGALNEQFF
>TRBV5-8|NA|TRBJ2-4|NA
TGTGCCAGCAGCTTGGCTCCGGGTGCGGCCAAAAACATTCAGTACTTC
CASSLAPGAAKNIQYF
>TRBV5-4|NA|TRBJ1-6|NA
TGTGCCAGCAGCTTACAACTTGACATCTCCTATAATTCACCCCTCCACTTT
CASSLQLDISYNSPLHF
>TRBV19|NA|TRBJ1-5|NA
TGTGCCAGTACCGTGGACAGCCCCAATCAGCCCCAGCATTTT
CASTVDSPNQPQHF
>TRBV9|TRBD1|TRBJ1-2|few
TGTGCCAGCAGCGCCCAGGGGGATGGAGGCTACACCTTC
CASSAQGDGGYTF
>TRBV28|TRBD2|TRBJ2-1|NA
TGTGCCAGCAGTTTCCCTTCGACTGGCGGGGGGCGTGGTAATGAGCAGTTCTTC
CASSFPSTGGGRGNEQFF
>TRBV4-3|NA|TRBJ1-2|NA
TGCGCCAGCAGCCAAGTTGAAACAGCCCTGTATGGCTACACCTTC
CASSQVETALYGYTF
>TRBV7-2|TRBD1|TRBJ1-2|NA
TGTGCCACACTCGGGACAGGGGGCATATTGGGCTATGGCTACACCTTC
CATLGTGGILGYGYTF
>TRBV29-1|TRBD2|TRBJ2-2|NA
TGCAGCGTCGCCGACGGACTAGCGGGGGGGCTCGCCGGGGAGCTGTTTTTT
CSVADGLAGGLAGELFF
>TRBV5-6|TRBD1|TRBJ1-6|NA
TGTGCCAGCAGCAGGACAGGGTTGGGCTCACCCCTCCACTTT
CASSRTGLGSPLHF
>TRBV6-5|NA|TRBJ2-7|NA
TGTGCCAGCGGGGTAATTCAGGGCTACGAGCAGTACTTC
CASGVIQGYEQYF
>TRBV10-3|NA|TRBJ1-1|NA
TGTGCCAGCAGTTACTCGGAGGGAGCTGAAGCTTTCTTT
CASSYSEGAEAFF
>TRBV9|NA|TRBJ2-4|NA
TGTGCCAGCAGCGTAGAAGGCGGCGGGAACATTCAGTACTTC
CASSVEGGGNIQYF
>TRBV28|NA|TRBJ2-5|NA
TGTGCCAGCAGTGCGACAGGGAGGCGAGGGGAGACCCAGTACTTC
CASSATGRRGETQYF
>TRBV6-5|NA|TRBJ1-2|NA
TGTGCCAGCACCACCATGCGGAGGAATTATGGCTACACCTTC
CASTTMRRNYGYTF
>TRBV9|TRBD1|TRBJ2-5|NA
TGTGCCAGCAGCGCCGACAGGGGGCACGAGACCCAGTACTTC
CASSADRGHETQYF
>TRBV13|NA|TRBJ2-3|NA
TGTGCCAGCAGCTTAGAGGTGGGGGGCACAGATACGCAGTATTTT
CASSLEVGGTDTQYF
>TRBV19|TRBD1|TRBJ1-1|NA
TGTGCCAGTAGTATCGGGACAGGGGGCACTGAAGCTTTCTTT
CASSIGTGGTEAFF
>TRBV4-1|NA|TRBJ1-5|few
TGCGCCAGCAGCCAAGGCGGGGAGGGATATAGCAATCAGCCCCAGCATTTT
CASSQGGEGYSNQPQHF
>TRBV4-3|NA|TRBJ2-7|NA
TGCGCCAGCAGATTGAGGGGCTCCTACGAGCAGTACTTC
CASRLRGSYEQYF
>TRBV6-6|NA|TRBJ2-3|once
TGTGCCACCTTCGACGTGGGGGTCCGAAGCACAGATACGCAGTATTTT
CATFDVGVRSTDTQYF
>TRBV4-3|NA|TRBJ2-1|once
TGCGCCAGCAGCCAAGGACTAGGGAATGAGCAGTTCTTC
CASSQGLGNEQFF
>TRBV5-4|NA|TRBJ2-7|NA
TGTGCCAGCAGCTTGGGGCACAGCTCCTACGAGCAGTACTTC
CASSLGHSSYEQYF
>TRBV18|NA|TRBJ1-1|NA
TGTGCCAGCTCACCGGGACGTGGGAACACTGAAGCTTTCTTT
CASSPGRGNTEAFF
>TRBV29-1|NA|TRBJ1-1|once
TGCAGCGTCCTGGACAGCCGCACTGAAGCTTTCTTT
CSVLDSRTEAFF
>TRBV29-1|NA|TRBJ1-1|NA
TGCAGCGGGGTCCGTATGAACACTGAAGCTTTCTTT
CSGVRMNTEAFF
>TRBV12-5|NA|TRBJ2-1|NA
TGTGCTAGTGGTTTGGCCGTGTTTTGGACTTTCAATGAGCAGTTCTTC
CASGLAVFWTFNEQFF
>TRBV4-1|NA|TRBJ1-4|NA
TGCGCCAGCAGCCAACCTGGACACTTCAATGAAAAACTGTTTTTT
CASSQPGHFNEKLFF
>TRBV2|NA|TRBJ2-7|NA
TGTGCCAGCAGTTGGGACATGGCCTACGAGCAGTACTTC
CASSWDMAYEQYF
>TRBV10-1|NA|TRBJ2-1|NA
TGCGCCAGCAGTGAGGGACACACAAATGAGCAGTTCTTC
CASSEGHTNEQFF
>TRBV5-8|TRBD1|TRBJ1-2|NA
TGTGCCAGCAGCTTGGTGGACAGGGGGCAACACTATGGCTACACCTTC
CASSLVDRGQHYGYTF
>TRBV7-9|NA|TRBJ1-2|NA
TGTGCCAGCAGAGGCGACCATGGGGCAGGGGATTCGGGCTACACCTTC
CASRGDHGAGDSGYTF
>TRBV29-1|TRBD1|TRBJ1-2|NA
TGCAGCGGAGAAGACAGGGAAAACTATGGCTACACCTTC
CSGEDRENYGYTF
>TRBV20-1|TRBD1|TRBJ2-7|NA
TGCAGTGCATTACAGGGGACCGAGCAGTACTTC
CSALQGTEQYF
>TRBV27|NA|TRBJ2-7|NA
TGTGCCAGCAGTTTAGGGGGGGGGCCGGGGACTGCCTACGAGCAGTACTTC
CASSLGGGPGTAYEQYF
>TRBV9|NA|TRBJ1-3|NA
TGTGCCAGCAGCACATCTTCAGACACCATATATTTT
CASSTSSDTIYF
>TRBV27|TRBD1|TRBJ1-2|NA
TGTGCCAGCAGTTTAGATGGTGGGACAGGCGTCTCCGGCTACACCTTC
CASSLDGGTGVSGYTF
>TRBV27|NA|TRBJ1-2|NA
TGTGCCAGCAGTTTATCCGGCCCTATCTATGGCTACACCTTC
CASSLSGPIYGYTF
>TRBV5-1|TRBD1|TRBJ1-1|NA
TGCGCCAGCGGGCTCGACAGGGGTGCTGAAGCTTTCTTT
CASGLDRGAEAFF
>TRBV7-9|NA|TRBJ1-2|NA
TGTGCCAGCAGCTTATCGGAAACAGACTATGGCTACACCTTC
CASSLSETDYGYTF
>TRBV7-9|NA|TRBJ2-2|few
TGTGCCAGCAGCGAGAGAGCCTACACCGGGGAGCTGTTTTTT
CASSERAYTGELFF